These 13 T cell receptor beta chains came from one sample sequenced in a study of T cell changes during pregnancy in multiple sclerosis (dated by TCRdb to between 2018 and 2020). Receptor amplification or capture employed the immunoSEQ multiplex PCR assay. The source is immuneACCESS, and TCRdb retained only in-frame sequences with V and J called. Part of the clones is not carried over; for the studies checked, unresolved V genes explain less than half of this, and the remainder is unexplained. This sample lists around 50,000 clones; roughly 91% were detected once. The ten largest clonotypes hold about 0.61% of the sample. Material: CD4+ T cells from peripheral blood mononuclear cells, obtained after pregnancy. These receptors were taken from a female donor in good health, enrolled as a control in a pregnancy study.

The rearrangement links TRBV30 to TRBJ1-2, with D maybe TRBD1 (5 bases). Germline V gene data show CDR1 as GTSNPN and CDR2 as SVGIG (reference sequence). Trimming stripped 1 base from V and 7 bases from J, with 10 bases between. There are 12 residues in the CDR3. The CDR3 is CAWSGGGSGYTF. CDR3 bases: TGTGCCTGGAGTGGGGGGGGTTCTGGCTACACCTTC.

The CDR3 DNA is TGCGCCAGCAGGGCGGGACAGGGGGTGGATACGCAGTATTTT. Translation: CASRAGQGVDTQYF. The V call is TRBV5-1, the J call TRBJ2-3; 11 bases are shared with TRBD1. Germline loops: CDR1 SGHRS, CDR2 YFSETQ. V lost 5 bases, J lost 6 bases, and 5 bases stayed unmatched. This CDR3 region has 14 residues. Full variable domain (rest looked up from reference TRBV5-1 and TRBJ2-3): KAGVTQTPRYLIKTRGQQVTLSCSPISGHRSVSWYQQTPGQGLQFLFEYFSETQRNKGNFPGRFSGRQFSNSRSEMNVSTLELGDSALYLCASRAGQGVDTQYFGPGTRLTVL.

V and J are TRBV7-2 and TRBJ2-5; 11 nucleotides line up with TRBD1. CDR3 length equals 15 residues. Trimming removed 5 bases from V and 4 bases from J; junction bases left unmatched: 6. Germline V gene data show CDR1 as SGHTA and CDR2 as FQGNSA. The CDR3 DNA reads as TGTGCCAGCAGCAAGGACAGGGGGCCCCGAGAGACCCAGTACTTC. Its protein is CASSKDRGPRETQYF.

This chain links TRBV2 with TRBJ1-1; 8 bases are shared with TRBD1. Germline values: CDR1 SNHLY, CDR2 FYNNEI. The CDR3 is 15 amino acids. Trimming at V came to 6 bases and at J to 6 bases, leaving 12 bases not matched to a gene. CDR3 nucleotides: TGTGCCAGCAGAGCCATGGACAGGGATCTCGCTGAAGCTTTCTTT. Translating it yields CASRAMDRDLAEAFF.

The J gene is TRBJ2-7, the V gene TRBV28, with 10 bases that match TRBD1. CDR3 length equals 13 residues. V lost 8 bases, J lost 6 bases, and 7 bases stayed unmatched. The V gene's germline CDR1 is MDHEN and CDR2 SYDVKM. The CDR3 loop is CASWDRGDVEQYF. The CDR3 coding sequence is TGTGCCAGCTGGGACAGGGGCGACGTCGAGCAGTACTTC.

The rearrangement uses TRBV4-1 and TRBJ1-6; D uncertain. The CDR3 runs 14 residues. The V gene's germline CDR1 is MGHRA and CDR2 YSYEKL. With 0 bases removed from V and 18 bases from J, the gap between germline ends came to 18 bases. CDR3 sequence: CASSQDILGGRYHF. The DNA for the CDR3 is TGCGCCAGCAGCCAAGATATACTTGGAGGACGGTACCACTTT.

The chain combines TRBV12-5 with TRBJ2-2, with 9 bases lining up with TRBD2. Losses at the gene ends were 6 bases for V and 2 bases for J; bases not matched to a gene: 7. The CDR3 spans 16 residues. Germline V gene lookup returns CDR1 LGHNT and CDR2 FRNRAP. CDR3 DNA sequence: TGTGCTAGTGGGATACTAGCGGGTCCTAACACCGGGGAGCTGTTTTTT. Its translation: CASGILAGPNTGELFF.

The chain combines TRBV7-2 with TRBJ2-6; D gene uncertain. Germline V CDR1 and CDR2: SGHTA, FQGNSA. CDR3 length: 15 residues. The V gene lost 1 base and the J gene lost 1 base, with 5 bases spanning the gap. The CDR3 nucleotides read TGTGCCAGCAGCTTAGATATGTCTGGGGCCAACGTCCTGACTTTC. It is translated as CASSLDMSGANVLTF.

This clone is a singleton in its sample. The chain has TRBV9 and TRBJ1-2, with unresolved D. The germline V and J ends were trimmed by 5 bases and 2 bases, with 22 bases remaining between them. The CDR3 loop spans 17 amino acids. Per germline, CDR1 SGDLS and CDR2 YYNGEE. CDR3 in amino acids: CASSWSKRSPKNYGYTF. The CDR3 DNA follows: TGTGCCAGCAGTTGGTCCAAAAGAAGCCCCAAAAACTATGGCTACACCTTC. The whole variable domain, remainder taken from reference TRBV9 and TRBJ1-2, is DSGVTQTPKHLITATGQRVTLRCSPRSGDLSVYWYQQSLDQGLQFLIQYYNGEERAKGNILERFSAQQFPDLHSELNLSSLELGDSALYFCASSWSKRSPKNYGYTFGSGTRLTVV.

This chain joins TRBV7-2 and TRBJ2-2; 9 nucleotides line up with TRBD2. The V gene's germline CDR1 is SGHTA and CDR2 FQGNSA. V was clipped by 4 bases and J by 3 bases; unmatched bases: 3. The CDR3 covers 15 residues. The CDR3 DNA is TGTGCCAGCAGCTCGACTAGCGGCCACACCGGGGAGCTGTTTTTT. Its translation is CASSSTSGHTGELFF.

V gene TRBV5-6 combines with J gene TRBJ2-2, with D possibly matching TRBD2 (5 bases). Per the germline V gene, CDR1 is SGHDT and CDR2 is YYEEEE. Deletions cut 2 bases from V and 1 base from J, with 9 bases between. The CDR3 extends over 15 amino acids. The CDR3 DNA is TGTGCCAGCAGCTTTGGTGGACTGAACACCGGGGAGCTGTTTTTT. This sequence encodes CASSFGGLNTGELFF.

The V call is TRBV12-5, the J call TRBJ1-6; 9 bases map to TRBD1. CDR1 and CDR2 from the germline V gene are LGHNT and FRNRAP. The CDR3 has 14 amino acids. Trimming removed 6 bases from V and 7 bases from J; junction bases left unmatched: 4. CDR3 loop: CASGSDRGNSPLHF. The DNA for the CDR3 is TGTGCTAGTGGATCGGACAGGGGCAATTCACCCCTCCACTTT.

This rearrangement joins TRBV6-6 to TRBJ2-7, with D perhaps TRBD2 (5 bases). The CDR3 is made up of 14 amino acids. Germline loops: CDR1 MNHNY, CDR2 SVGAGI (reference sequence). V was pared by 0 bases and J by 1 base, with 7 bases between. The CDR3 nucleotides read TGTGCCAGCAGTTACTCTACTAGTTCCTACGAGCAGTACTTC. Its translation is CASSYSTSSYEQYF.